Listed here are 22 T cell receptor beta chains from one sample, sequenced in a study of vaccination effects on CD4 cells after COVID-19. Antigen-specific CD4+ T cells were expanded (with viral peptide pools) by the ViraFEST assay ahead of sequencing. Around day 10 of culture, CD4+ T cells were separated out. Vaccinated recipients, who were negative for nucleocapsid antibodies, had no history of SARS-CoV-2 infection. These receptors' antigens are unknown. Assay: immunoSEQ multiplex PCR; the TCRdb copy retains only in-frame clones and omits some. The repertoire consists of roughly 65,000 clones, with roughly 76% occurring once and the leading ten covering around 2.8%. The material sequenced was CD4+ T cells from PBMCs cultured with HCoV-NL63 spike peptides, taken before COVID-19 vaccination. The receptors come from a human donor who received a COVID-19 vaccine.

This clone was picked up a small number of times. The J gene is TRBJ2-2, the V gene TRBV4-3, with D possibly matching TRBD1 (6 bases). CDR1 is LGHNA, CDR2 YSLEER, per germline. The length of the CDR3 is 16 residues. Trimming removed 0 bases from V and 1 base from J, with 9 bases in between. Here the CDR3 reads CASSQEPGENTGELFF. CDR3 DNA sequence: TGCGCCAGCAGCCAAGAGCCAGGGGAGAACACCGGGGAGCTGTTTTTT.

The rearrangement joins TRBV6-6 to TRBJ2-1; D is ambiguous. Germline V gene sequence: CDR1 MNHNY, CDR2 SVGAGI (reference sequence). V lost 6 bases and J 8 bases, leaving 11 bases between the germline ends. The CDR3 has 12 residues. CDR3 in DNA: TGTGCCAGCAGAAACCCGGTGGATGAGCAGTTCTTC. This codes for CASRNPVDEQFF.

The chain employs TRBV6-5 and TRBJ2-7; D is uncertain. V was cut by 0 bases and J by 5 bases, with 11 bases left in between. Germline V gene lookup returns CDR1 MNHEY and CDR2 SVGAGI. The length of the CDR3 is 14 residues. The CDR3 here is CASSYSRTSNEQYV. The CDR3 DNA sequence: TGTGCCAGCAGTTACTCTAGGACGTCGAACGAGCAGTACGTC.

J is TRBJ1-3 and V is TRBV7-9, with no clear D. Trimming left V 4 bases short and J 5 bases short, with 12 bases between. CDR1 and CDR2 (germline): SEHNR, FQNEAQ (reference sequence). CDR3 length equals 14 residues. As DNA, the CDR3 is TGTGCCAGCAGCTCCGAGGGCCTTCGAAACACCATATATTTT. Its translation is CASSSEGLRNTIYF.

This clone is a singleton in its sample. V and J are TRBV29-1 and TRBJ1-4; 10 nucleotides match TRBD1. The V gene end was trimmed by 7 bases and the J gene end by 7 bases; junction bases not matched to a gene: 6. CDR3 length: 13 residues. Germline CDR1 and CDR2: SQVTM and ANQGSEA. The CDR3 protein is CSGTGTGAEKLFF. As DNA, the CDR3 is TGCAGCGGTACCGGGACAGGGGCTGAAAAACTGTTTTTT.

As regards this clone: The same CDR3 is also encoded by other DNA sequences in this sample. The gene calls are TRBV19 and TRBJ1-5; D is unresolved. Per the germline V gene, CDR1 is LNHDA and CDR2 is SQIVND (reference sequence). V was trimmed by 3 bases and J by 4 bases, leaving 7 bases between them. CDR3 size: 13 residues. CDR3 nucleotides: TGTGCCAGTAGTATTCGCGGGAATCAGCCCCAGCATTTT. Encoded protein: CASSIRGNQPQHF. The complete variable domain, with remaining parts taken from reference TRBV19 and TRBJ1-5, reads DGGITQSPKYLFRKEGQNVTLSCEQNLNHDAMYWYRQDPGQGLRLIYYSQIVNDFQKGDIAEGYSVSREKKESFPLTVTSAQKNPTAFYLCASSIRGNQPQHFGDGTRLSIL.

This clone appeared a few times. J is TRBJ1-1 and V is TRBV19; D is unresolved. The CDR3 loop spans 13 amino acids. Germline CDR1 and CDR2: LNHDA and SQIVND (reference sequence). The V end was cut by 5 bases, the J end by 3 bases, with 10 bases between. CDR3 residues: CASSVTRDTEAFF. CDR3 sequence (DNA): TGTGCCAGTAGTGTGACCAGAGACACTGAAGCTTTCTTT.

The V and J genes are TRBV5-1 and TRBJ2-1; 16 nucleotides agree with TRBD2. Germline V gene lookup returns CDR1 SGHRS and CDR2 YFSETQ. V lost 0 bases to trimming and J lost 15 bases; unmatched junction nucleotides: 9. The CDR3 has 16 residues. The CDR3 spells CASSLAGLAGGPGGFF. The DNA of the CDR3 is TGCGCCAGCAGCTTGGCGGGACTAGCGGGGGGGCCGGGTGGGTTCTTC. The variable domain in full, with the rest retrieved from reference TRBV5-1 and TRBJ2-1, is KAGVTQTPRYLIKTRGQQVTLSCSPISGHRSVSWYQQTPGQGLQFLFEYFSETQRNKGNFPGRFSGRQFSNSRSEMNVSTLELGDSALYLCASSLAGLAGGPGGFFGPGTRLTVL.

The rearrangement joins TRBV15 to TRBJ1-5, with D tentatively TRBD1 (6 bases). The germline CDR1 and CDR2 sequences are LNHNV and YYDKDF (reference sequence). Trimming removed 7 bases at V and 0 bases at J, with 16 bases between. The CDR3 runs to 16 residues. The CDR3 is CATTLLTGYSNQPQHF. The CDR3 nucleotides are TGTGCCACCACCCTCCTGACAGGATATAGCAATCAGCCCCAGCATTTT.

This clone occurred a few times. The chain is built from TRBV5-6 and TRBJ1-2; 7 bases align to TRBD1. J gave up 6 bases and V 5 bases, and 10 bases lay outside the gene matches. Germline V gene data show CDR1 as SGHDT and CDR2 as YYEEEE. The CDR3 has 14 amino acids. The CDR3 DNA reads as TGTGCCAGCAGGAGGCCAGGGGGGTTAGATGGCTACACCTTC. Its protein is CASRRPGGLDGYTF.

V usage is TRBV24-1 and J usage is TRBJ2-3; 9 bases are a match to TRBD1. The germline V gene has CDR1 KGHDR and CDR2 SFDVKD. There are 16 residues in the CDR3. V gave up 2 bases and J gave up 4 bases; unmatched junction bases: 6. The CDR3: CATSDSPGQGADTQYF. The CDR3, as DNA: TGTGCCACCAGTGATTCCCCGGGACAGGGCGCAGATACGCAGTATTTT.

The chain combines TRBV30 with TRBJ2-1; either TRBD1 or TRBD2 may fit D (6 bases each). Between the trimmed V and J ends, which lost 0 bases and 3 bases, there was a span of 15 bases. The length of the CDR3 is 16 residues. The germline CDR1 and CDR2 sequences are GTSNPN and SVGIG (reference sequence). CDR3 loop: CAWSVPGGSYYNEQFF. Written as DNA, the CDR3 is TGTGCCTGGAGTGTACCCGGGGGCAGCTACTACAATGAGCAGTTCTTC. Full variable domain (outside the CDR3, taken from reference TRBV30 and TRBJ2-1): SQTIHQWPATLVQPVGSPLSLECTVEGTSNPNLYWYRQAAGRGLQLLFYSVGIGQISSEVPQNLSASRPQDRQFILSSKKLLLSDSGFYLCAWSVPGGSYYNEQFFGPGTRLTVL.

This clone showed up just a few times. J is TRBJ2-3 and V is TRBV20-1, with 12 bases identical to TRBD2. The CDR3 has 15 amino acids. V was clipped by 3 bases and J by 8 bases; unmatched bases: 9. Germline CDR1 DFQATT, CDR2 SNEGSKA (reference sequence). CDR3 region: CSASAGLAGLGTQYF. CDR3 nucleotides: TGCAGTGCTAGTGCCGGACTAGCGGGGTTAGGTACGCAGTATTTT.

This chain links TRBV24-1 with TRBJ2-1, with 12 bases fitting TRBD2. Germline V gives CDR1 KGHDR, CDR2 SFDVKD. With 10 bases clipped from V and 7 bases from J, the junction kept 7 bases outside the gene matches. The length of the CDR3 is 14 residues. The CDR3 loop is CATQTSGGTNEQFF. The CDR3, as DNA: TGTGCCACTCAGACTAGCGGGGGAACAAATGAGCAGTTCTTC.

The chain uses TRBV10-2 and TRBJ2-5; TRBD1 matches 8 bases. CDR3 size: 15 residues. Germline V lookup: CDR1 WSHSY, CDR2 SAAADI. V gave up 3 bases and J gave up 2 bases; unmatched junction bases: 5. The CDR3 here is CASSDSRGRQETQYF. As DNA, the CDR3 is TGCGCCAGCAGTGATAGCAGGGGGCGGCAAGAGACCCAGTACTTC.

This chain joins TRBV18 and TRBJ1-4, with 7 nucleotides matching TRBD1. Germline assignment: CDR1 KGHSH and CDR2 LQKENI. CDR3 length equals 16 residues. V shed 3 bases and J 8 bases; nucleotides not matched to a gene: 12. This CDR3 reads CASSPGGGTEREKLFF. In DNA, the CDR3 is TGTGCCAGCTCACCCGGTGGAGGGACAGAACGCGAAAAACTGTTTTTT. Full variable domain (remainder filled in from reference TRBV18 and TRBJ1-4): NAGVMQNPRHLVRRRGQEARLRCSPMKGHSHVYWYRQLPEEGLKFMVYLQKENIIDESGMPKERFSAEFPKEGPSILRIQQVVRGDSAAYFCASSPGGGTEREKLFFGSGTQLSVL.

V gene TRBV19 combines with J gene TRBJ1-5; D possibly corresponds to TRBD1 (5 bases). The CDR3 extends over 15 amino acids. Germline-derived CDR1 and CDR2 are LNHDA and SQIVND (reference sequence). The germline V and J ends were trimmed by 6 bases and 4 bases, with 16 bases remaining between them. The CDR3 DNA reads TGTGCCAGTAGCATGTCAGGGAGCTATAATCAGCCCCAGCATTTT. Residues: CASSMSGSYNQPQHF.

The genes are TRBV5-1 and TRBJ1-4; D not resolved. This CDR3 spans 13 amino acids. The germline V gene encodes CDR1 SGHRS and CDR2 YFSETQ. Deletions cut 2 bases from V and 5 bases from J, with 7 bases between. CDR3 protein: CASSLFGNEKLFF. Written as DNA, the CDR3 is TGCGCCAGCAGCTTATTCGGAAATGAAAAACTGTTTTTT.

This chain connects TRBV29-1 to TRBJ2-3, with D perhaps given as TRBD1 or TRBD2 (5 bases each). V lost 7 bases to trimming and J lost 0 bases, with 14 bases between them. Germline lookup yields CDR1 SQVTM and CDR2 ANQGSEA. The CDR3 spans 14 residues. CDR3: CSAHPGASTDTQYF. The CDR3, as DNA: TGCAGCGCCCATCCCGGGGCCAGCACAGATACGCAGTATTTT.

This clone turned up a few times. In DNA, the CDR3 is TGTGCCGGAAGGGATCCCAACACCGGGGAGCTGTTTTTT. Its translation: CAGRDPNTGELFF. The chain couples TRBV27 to TRBJ2-2; no clear D gene. V was trimmed by 11 bases and J by 2 bases, leaving 12 bases between them. The CDR3 contains 13 residues. From germline, CDR1 is MNHEY and CDR2 SMNVEV (reference sequence).

The table lists this clone with a count of one. The chain couples TRBV5-1 to TRBJ2-3; TRBD1 might be the D (6 bases). Per germline, CDR1 SGHRS and CDR2 YFSETQ. Trimming shortened V by 7 bases and J by 1 base, and 19 bases separated the two germline ends. The CDR3 is 16 amino acids. The CDR3 DNA sequence: TGCGCCAGCCGACGAGGGGCAGGGGACCGCACAGATACGCAGTATTTT. Its protein product is CASRRGAGDRTDTQYF.

This chain links TRBV14 with TRBJ2-2; a possible D gene is TRBD1 (5 bases). The CDR3 loop spans 15 amino acids. Germline V gene data show CDR1 as SGHDN and CDR2 as FVKESK. The V and J ends lost 2 bases and 4 bases respectively, with 11 bases between them. The CDR3 loop reads CASSQYKGITGELFF. Here the CDR3 DNA reads TGTGCCAGCAGCCAATATAAGGGGATCACCGGGGAGCTGTTTTTT.